This TCR beta chain was obtained from a study of tissue T cells after allogeneic stem cell transplantation (dated by TCRdb to between 2021 and 2024). In terms of the full investigation: When multiple samples of a tissue were available, H&E sections were reviewed by a pathologist, and samples with histologically apparent lymphocytes were prioritized for sequencing. On the human side, the study was prospective and observational, with no blinding or randomization. The study profiled TCR beta repertoires in many tissues obtained from research autopsies of patients with and without GVHD, and also in mouse models of GVHD. The paper's findings and limits, for the study overall: Within patients, how anatomically similar tissues were was a major factor shaping TCR repertoire composition, regardless of disease or transplant status. Sampling depth was acknowledged as a limitation, and the patient cohort was both small and clinically heterogeneous. The study did not determine which tissue TCRs were alloreactive or antigen-specific, and some clones might have been persisting host cells. Only a few T cell clones appeared in more than one patient, yet motif-based clustering showed tissue-specific repertoire signatures that were shared between patients. For the non-GVHD comparator patients, no blood samples were available. In both patients and mice, only a limited portion of the TCR repertoire detected in tissues was captured by blood and spleen T cells.

The library was produced with the immunoSEQ multiplex PCR assay. Adaptive Biotechnologies performed TCRbeta CDR3 sequencing at survey depth and reported CDR3 sequences, V/J genes, productive frequency, and template counts. TCR beta CDR3 regions were amplified from genomic DNA rather than RNA. In the paper's pipeline: Jensen-Shannon divergence served to quantify pairwise repertoire overlap between tissues, with 0 meaning identical and 1 meaning complete divergence. Based on pairwise JSD values, tissues were grouped by single-linkage agglomerative hierarchical clustering, and the results were shown as dendrograms. GLIPH2 was run on all patient samples with simulation_depth 1000, kmer_min_depth 3 and cdr3_length_cutoff 8, and groups with more than two unique CDR3s were retained. In a standardized tissue-overlap score, Jaccard GLIPH-group overlap across patients was extrapolated to a standard repertoire size of 1000 clones. Linear mixed-effect models, with tissue as a fixed effect and individual as a random effect, were used to test how diversity related to clinical or experimental variables. Not all clones reach the TCRdb copy of this immuneACCESS table, which keeps in-frame sequences only. Checked studies attribute under half of the gap to unresolved V genes and leave the rest unexplained. The V and J calls and clone size come from that table; D and trimming were worked out from the DNA. The sample table contains approximately 12,000 clones; only one count was recorded for less than 85% of them. The top ten hold under 15% of the sample.

The time point label here, explained by the study, means: human tissue collected at research (rapid) autopsy. Three non-HCT comparator patients with other cancers, having at least five GI tract samples and no known GI disease at death, were selected retrospectively. After a median post-mortem interval of approximately 9.8 hours, the autopsy tissues collected included GI sites spanning esophagus to rectum, along with liver, skin and lymphoid organs including spleen. Each autopsy specimen was bisected, with one portion flash-frozen in liquid nitrogen and the remainder formalin-fixed, and the outer muscle layers of GI specimens were removed. Genomic DNA was extracted from frozen tissues using the Mag-Bind Blood & Tissue DNA HDQ 96 Kit on a Chemagic 360 or the DNeasy Blood & Tissue Kit. Because of concern about red blood cell contamination, extracted DNA was further purified using the Genomic DNA Clean & Concentrator-25 kit.

Trimming removed 5 bases from V and 5 bases from J; the gene matches leave 8 bases unexplained. Counted from cysteine to phenylalanine, this CDR3 has 15 amino acids. Only the CDR3 DNA stays, 45 bases, in frame from base 1. Looking up the germline V gene yields CDR1 SGHAT and CDR2 FQNNGV. To note about this clone: Its antigen is currently not known. The input lacks base qualities; no much larger clone sits a single base away.

The source material was tissue from the right colon, sampled at autopsy. This TCR was sampled from a woman aged 18 to 49 with breast cancer. In this chain, TRBV11-2 is recombined with TRBJ2-1, with 8 bases in between that match TRBD2. CDR3 loop: CASSPRGGLHNEQFF. In nucleotide form, the sequence is TGTGCCAGCAGCCCCCGGGGGGGCCTCCACAATGAGCAGTTCTTC. Supplemented by the reference TRBV11-2 and TRBJ2-1 proteins around the CDR3, the complete variable domain is EAGVAQSPRYKIIEKRQSVAFWCNPISGHATLYWYQQILGQGPKLLIQFQNNGVVDDSQLPKDRFSAERLKGVDSTLKIQPAKLEDSAVYLCASSPRGGLHNEQFFGPGTRLTVL.